A single sample gave rise to the 22 T cell receptor beta chains below, sequenced in a study of T cell changes during pregnancy in multiple sclerosis. TCRdb's copy holds only in-frame clones and misses some; the assay was immunoSEQ multiplex PCR. Of roughly 75,000 clones in the sample, about 89% were seen once. Sequenced here: peripheral blood, sampled before pregnancy. These receptors were taken from a female donor with multiple sclerosis, enrolled in a pregnancy study.

The V gene is TRBV4-3, the J gene TRBJ2-3; D gene unclear. Germline loops: CDR1 LGHNA, CDR2 YSLEER. The germline V and J ends were trimmed by 3 bases and 0 bases, with 13 bases remaining between them. This CDR3 spans 16 amino acids. CDR3 loop: CASSQSPQASTDTQYF. The CDR3 DNA follows: TGCGCCAGCAGCCAGTCCCCCCAAGCTAGCACAGATACGCAGTATTTT.

The chain is built from TRBV4-1 and TRBJ2-3, with 9 nucleotides matching TRBD1. The junction had 12 bases not matched to a gene; V was cut back by 2 bases and J by 0 bases. The CDR3 runs 19 residues. Germline loops: CDR1 MGHRA, CDR2 YSYEKL. CDR3 bases: TGCGCCAGCAGCCAAACACCGGGACAGGGTGCGACGAGCACAGATACGCAGTATTTT. The encoded protein is CASSQTPGQGATSTDTQYF.

The chain recombines TRBV18 with TRBJ1-4, with a possible D match to TRBD1 (6 bases). This CDR3 has 14 residues. CDR1 is KGHSH and CDR2 is LQKENI in the germline V gene. Between the trimmed V and J ends, which lost 5 bases and 8 bases, there was a span of 15 bases. The CDR3 is CASSSRAGEEKLFF. In DNA form, the CDR3 reads TGTGCCAGCTCAAGTCGTGCAGGGGAGGAAAAACTGTTTTTT.

The V gene is TRBV5-1, the J gene TRBJ1-5, with TRBD1 as a possible D gene (5 bases). Germline V lookup: CDR1 SGHRS, CDR2 YFSETQ. The CDR3 sequence is 14 residues long. Trimming cost V 3 bases and J 4 bases, with 11 bases left between them. The CDR3 sequence: CASSSGAENQPQHF. The CDR3 DNA follows: TGCGCCAGCAGCTCTGGGGCAGAGAATCAGCCCCAGCATTTT.

J is TRBJ2-5 and V is TRBV7-9; D possibly corresponds to TRBD2 (6 bases). The CDR3 is made up of 13 amino acids. Germline CDR1 and CDR2: SEHNR and FQNEAQ (reference sequence). V shed 1 base and J shed 10 bases, with 13 bases lying between them. The CDR3 DNA follows: TGTGCCAGCAGCTTAGAAGACACGGGAGACCAGTACTTC. This sequence encodes CASSLEDTGDQYF.

J is TRBJ2-7 and V is TRBV7-9; D might be TRBD1 (5 bases). V shed 0 bases and J shed 4 bases, with 10 bases lying between them. This CDR3 is 14 amino acids long. Germline V gives CDR1 SEHNR, CDR2 FQNEAQ (reference sequence). The CDR3 region is CASSLARAGYEQYF. In nucleotides, the CDR3 is TGTGCCAGCAGCTTAGCCAGGGCTGGGTACGAGCAGTACTTC.

The table lists this clone with a count of one. Within the sample, other DNA sequences also encode this same CDR3. The chain recombines TRBV6-4 with TRBJ2-3; D perhaps matches TRBD1 (6 bases). The CDR3 covers 14 residues. From germline, CDR1 is MRHNA and CDR2 SNTAGT. V was clipped by 4 bases and J by 4 bases, with 12 bases between them. The CDR3: CASSASGGSDTQYF. The CDR3 nucleotides are TGTGCCAGCAGTGCTAGTGGGGGCTCAGATACGCAGTATTTT.

The CDR3 coding sequence is TGTGCCAGCAGTGTGGACAGGGGGAATGAGCAGTTCTTC. Translation: CASSVDRGNEQFF. This sequence joins TRBV2 and TRBJ2-1, with 10 positions matching TRBD1. The CDR3 loop spans 13 amino acids. CDR1 is SNHLY, CDR2 FYNNEI, per germline. J lost 7 bases, V lost 4 bases, and 1 base had no gene match.

V usage is TRBV18 and J usage is TRBJ1-1, with D uncertain. CDR3 size: 13 residues. Deletions cut 3 bases from V and 11 bases from J, with 16 bases between. Germline assignment: CDR1 KGHSH and CDR2 LQKENI. The CDR3 spells CASSPVGSSWAFF. DNA of the CDR3: TGTGCCAGCTCACCCGTGGGCTCCAGTTGGGCTTTCTTT.

The chain couples TRBV19 to TRBJ2-7, with D unclear. There are 14 residues in the CDR3. Germline V gives CDR1 LNHDA, CDR2 SQIVND (reference sequence). Trimming removed 5 bases at V and 0 bases at J, with 11 bases between. The CDR3 region is CASSWAVSSYEQYF. The CDR3 DNA is TGTGCCAGTAGTTGGGCAGTGAGCTCCTACGAGCAGTACTTC.

This clone appeared once. The chain joins TRBV4-3 to TRBJ2-1; TRBD1 matches 7 bases. Looked up from germline, CDR1 is LGHNA and CDR2 is YSLEER. The V segment lost 4 bases and the J segment 4 bases; nucleotides outside the gene matches: 7. The CDR3 runs 15 residues. In DNA form, the CDR3 reads TGCGCCAGCAGCCGACAGGGTTCCGTGTACAATGAGCAGTTCTTC. It yields the protein CASSRQGSVYNEQFF.

The genes are TRBV7-3 and TRBJ2-1, with 9 bases fitting TRBD2. The CDR3 has 16 residues. The ends lost 5 bases at V and 2 bases at J; junction bases unmatched: 7. Germline-derived CDR1 and CDR2 are SGHTA and FQGTGA. The CDR3 protein is CASSPQERGAYNEQFF. The CDR3 bases are TGTGCCAGCAGCCCCCAGGAGCGGGGGGCCTACAATGAGCAGTTCTTC.

The chain uses TRBV7-9 and TRBJ2-3; 9 bases map to TRBD1. V lost 1 base and J lost 4; bases outside the gene matches: 3. The germline V gene has CDR1 SEHNR and CDR2 FQNEAQ (reference sequence). This CDR3 is built from 15 residues. The CDR3 loop reads CASSLVGQGPDTQYF. The CDR3 region has the DNA TGTGCCAGCAGCTTAGTGGGACAGGGCCCAGATACGCAGTATTTT.

This rearrangement joins TRBV9 to TRBJ2-3, with TRBD2 identical over 11 bases. The V segment lost 3 bases and the J segment 4 bases; nucleotides outside the gene matches: 4. Per germline, CDR1 SGDLS and CDR2 YYNGEE. The CDR3 is 15 amino acids. The CDR3 DNA reads TGTGCCAGCAGCGGGATTAGCGGGGGGGCAGATACGCAGTATTTT. The encoded protein is CASSGISGGADTQYF.

The rearrangement uses TRBV5-1 and TRBJ1-3; D is perhaps TRBD1 (5 bases). Germline lookup yields CDR1 SGHRS and CDR2 YFSETQ. The V and J ends lost 0 bases and 2 bases respectively, with 6 bases between them. CDR3 length: 14 residues. The CDR3 spells CASSLATAGNTIYF. The DNA for the CDR3 is TGCGCCAGCAGCTTGGCGACAGCTGGAAACACCATATATTTT.

This chain connects TRBV2 to TRBJ2-7; the match to TRBD1 covers 9 bases. The V and J ends lost 7 bases and 3 bases, in that order; junction bases with no gene match: 4. Germline assignment: CDR1 SNHLY and CDR2 FYNNEI. CDR3 length equals 13 residues. CDR3 residues: CASIRDRDYEQYF. In DNA, the CDR3 is TGTGCCAGCATTAGGGACAGGGACTACGAGCAGTACTTC. Full variable domain (outside the CDR3, taken from reference TRBV2 and TRBJ2-7): EPEVTQTPSHQVTQMGQEVILRCVPISNHLYFYWYRQILGQKVEFLVSFYNNEISEKSEIFDDQFSVERPDGSNFTLKIRSTKLEDSAMYFCASIRDRDYEQYFGPGTRLTVT.

This rearrangement joins TRBV30 to TRBJ2-3; no clear D. V lost 1 base and J lost 4, with 3 bases in between. The CDR3 has 11 amino acids. Germline assignment: CDR1 GTSNPN and CDR2 SVGIG (reference sequence). The CDR3 loop reads CAWSGADTQYF. The CDR3 nucleotides read TGTGCCTGGAGTGGCGCAGATACGCAGTATTTT.

This clone has only one observation. The chain combines TRBV13 with TRBJ2-7, with D possibly TRBD2 on 6 matching bases. Trimming removed 0 bases from V and 3 bases from J, with 9 bases in between. CDR3 size: 14 residues. The germline V gene has CDR1 PRHDT and CDR2 FYEKMQ (reference sequence). This CDR3 is CASSLGVSGYEQYF. In DNA, the CDR3 is TGTGCCAGCAGCTTAGGCGTTAGCGGCTACGAGCAGTACTTC.

The V and J genes are TRBV10-2 and TRBJ1-3; 11 nucleotides align to TRBD1. The V gene end was trimmed by 8 bases and the J gene end by 7 bases; junction bases not matched to a gene: 4. CDR1 and CDR2 (germline): WSHSY, SAAADI. CDR3 length: 13 amino acids. The DNA of the CDR3 is TGCGCCAGCTGGGACAGGGGGAAGAACACCATATATTTT. It is translated as CASWDRGKNTIYF.

The V call is TRBV9, the J call TRBJ2-3; 12 positions agree with TRBD2. Germline lookup yields CDR1 SGDLS and CDR2 YYNGEE. The junction had 3 bases not matched to a gene; V was cut back by 4 bases and J by 3 bases. This CDR3 comprises 15 residues. The CDR3 nucleotides are TGTGCCAGCAGCCTAGCGGGGGGGCTGACAGATACGCAGTATTTT. It specifies CASSLAGGLTDTQYF.

This chain uses TRBV6-6 with TRBJ1-4, with 7 positions matching TRBD1. J lost 7 bases, V lost 5 bases, and 7 bases had no gene match. The CDR3 runs to 14 residues. Germline CDR1 and CDR2: MNHNY and SVGAGI (reference sequence). CDR3 protein: CASSTGTEVEKLFF. The CDR3 coding sequence is TGTGCCAGCAGTACCGGGACAGAGGTTGAAAAACTGTTTTTT.

The V and J genes are TRBV10-2 and TRBJ1-5; TRBD1 agrees at 8 bases. The V gene end was trimmed by 6 bases and the J gene end by 6 bases; junction bases not matched to a gene: 7. The V gene's germline CDR1 is WSHSY and CDR2 SAAADI. The CDR3 sequence is 14 residues long. DNA for the CDR3: TGCGCCAGCAGCGACAGGACAGGGTTTCAGCCCCAGCATTTT. Residues: CASSDRTGFQPQHF.